These T cell receptor beta chains were read from a single sample in a study of beta chain features in type 1 diabetes. Profiled with immunoSEQ multiplex PCR; TCRdb holds only in-frame clones, not every one. The sample has 450,000 to 550,000 clones; over 25% are singletons. Sequencing was done on a sample of naive CD4+ T cells from blood. Receptors originate from a man aged 18-30 years in good health. Each CDR3 is given with its conserved first and last residue. Fields, in order: J gene, D gene, clone size, V gene, CDR3 DNA, CDR3 protein. The D gene is left open where the match is weak. The size field is filled for only some rows; it gives once, few, many or a size class.

>TRBJ2-7|TRBD1|NA|TRBV25-1
TGTGCCAGCGCCGGGACAGGGGCCTACGAGCAGTACTTC
CASAGTGAYEQYF
>TRBJ2-3|TRBD2|few|TRBV5-1
TGCGCCAGCAGCTTGGATGGACTAGCGGGAGGTACAGATACGCAGTATTTT
CASSLDGLAGGTDTQYF
>TRBJ1-2|NA|few|TRBV30
TGTGCCTGGAGTGTTAGACAGTGGAGCTATGGCTACACCTTC
CAWSVRQWSYGYTF
>TRBJ2-7|NA|few|TRBV7-2
TGTGCCAGCAGCCCTCGTCAGGGTTACGAGCAGTACTTC
CASSPRQGYEQYF
>TRBJ2-7|NA|NA|TRBV15
TGTGCCACCAGATTTCAGGGCAGATCCGAGCAGTACTTC
CATRFQGRSEQYF
>TRBJ2-5|TRBD2|many|TRBV30
TGTGCCTGGACTAAAAGCGGGATGGAGACCCAGTACTTC
CAWTKSGMETQYF
>TRBJ2-1|NA|NA|TRBV7-2
TGTGCCAGCAGCTTTACTAGCTCCTACAATGAGCAGTTCTTC
CASSFTSSYNEQFF
>TRBJ2-7|TRBD2|NA|TRBV7-2
TGTGCCAGCAGCTTGGGACTAGCGGGATACTACGAGCAGTACTTC
CASSLGLAGYYEQYF
>TRBJ1-1|NA|few|TRBV6-6
TGTGCCAGCAGTGGGGGCTTTGGGAACACTGAAGCTTTCTTT
CASSGGFGNTEAFF
>TRBJ2-7|TRBD1|few|TRBV25-1
TGTGCCAGCAGAAGCCGGGACAGTTCCTACGAGCAGTACTTC
CASRSRDSSYEQYF
>TRBJ2-7|NA|NA|TRBV9
TGTGCCAGCAGCAATTCGAAGGGAAAAGGCGACGAGCAGTACTTC
CASSNSKGKGDEQYF
>TRBJ2-7|NA|few|TRBV5-1
TGCGCCAGCAGCCAACTACAAGGCTCCTACGAGCAGTACTTC
CASSQLQGSYEQYF
>TRBJ1-3|NA|NA|TRBV30
TGTGCCTGGACTCCTCCCGGACCCAACCCCCAAAACACCATATATTTT
CAWTPPGPNPQNTIYF
>TRBJ2-7|NA|NA|TRBV5-6
TGTGCCAGCAGCACCGCTTGGAGCGAGCAGTACTTC
CASSTAWSEQYF
>TRBJ1-5|TRBD1|NA|TRBV7-6
TGTGCCAGCAGCTTAGCGACAGGGCTTAATCAGCCCCAGCATTTT
CASSLATGLNQPQHF
>TRBJ2-7|TRBD1|NA|TRBV7-9
TGTGCCAGCAGCTTGGCCGGGACAGGGGGCTACGAGCAGTACTTC
CASSLAGTGGYEQYF
>TRBJ2-1|TRBD2|once|TRBV5-1
TGCGCCAGCAGCTTGGTACTAGCGGGAGTGTATGAGCAGTTCTTC
CASSLVLAGVYEQFF
>TRBJ2-5|NA|NA|TRBV28
TGTGCCAGCAGTTTTCAGCGAGAGACCCAGTACTTC
CASSFQRETQYF
>TRBJ2-5|TRBD1|NA|TRBV11-2
TGTGCCAGCAGCTCCCCGCAGGGGGTAGCAGGGACCCAGTACTTC
CASSSPQGVAGTQYF
>TRBJ2-1|NA|NA|TRBV10-3
TGTGCCATCAGTGAGTCCGGACGGTCCGGGGATGAGCAGTTCTTC
CAISESGRSGDEQFF
>TRBJ2-7|NA|NA|TRBV6-5
TGTGCCAGCAGAGGGACACTCGAGCAGTACTTC
CASRGTLEQYF
>TRBJ2-3|TRBD1|NA|TRBV2
TGTGCCAGCAGTGGACAGGGCGGTACCATTGAGGATACGCAGTATTTT
CASSGQGGTIEDTQYF
>TRBJ2-7|NA|few|TRBV25-1
TGTGCCAGCAGTGACGCGGGCTTCGAGCAGTACTTC
CASSDAGFEQYF
>TRBJ2-1|TRBD2|few|TRBV5-4
TGTGCCAGCAGCCTACCGGGACTAGGGTACAATGAGCAGTTCTTC
CASSLPGLGYNEQFF
>TRBJ2-3|TRBD2|once|TRBV9
TGTGCCAGCAGCCCCTCAGCGGGAGGTTCAGATACGCAGTATTTT
CASSPSAGGSDTQYF
>TRBJ2-7|TRBD1|few|TRBV7-2
TGTGCCAGCAGCCCCGACAGGGCGAGCTACGAGCAGTACTTC
CASSPDRASYEQYF
>TRBJ2-1|TRBD2|few|TRBV25-1
TGTGCCAGCAGTTCACGACCGGGACTAGTTGAGGGCAATGAGCAGTTCTTC
CASSSRPGLVEGNEQFF
>TRBJ2-7|TRBD2|NA|TRBV7-2
TGTGCCAGCAGCCCAAGACTAGCGGGGAACTACGAGCAGTACTTC
CASSPRLAGNYEQYF
>TRBJ2-1|TRBD2|NA|TRBV7-2
TGTGCCAGCAGCTTAGCAGCTAGCGGCCTGGGCTATGAGCAGTTCTTC
CASSLAASGLGYEQFF
>TRBJ2-6|NA|NA|TRBV2
TGTGCCAGCAGTGTGGAGGGTGCTGGGGCCAACGTCCTGACTTTC
CASSVEGAGANVLTF
>TRBJ2-6|TRBD1|NA|TRBV7-3
TGTGCCAGCAGAGGACAGGTCCCCCTGTCTGGGGCCAACGTCCTGACTTTC
CASRGQVPLSGANVLTF
>TRBJ2-7|NA|NA|TRBV2
TGTGCCAGCGCAGGGAGCTCCTACGAGCAGTACTTC
CASAGSSYEQYF
>TRBJ2-7|NA|NA|TRBV6-1
TGTGCCAGCAGGCGACTGTCGTCCTACGAGCAGTACTTC
CASRRLSSYEQYF
>TRBJ2-4|TRBD2|few|TRBV7-2
TGTGCCAGCAGCGGGACTAGCGGGAGTCCTCAGTACTTC
CASSGTSGSPQYF
>TRBJ2-5|NA|NA|TRBV5-6
TGTGCCAGCAGCGCACAAGAGACCCAGTACTTC
CASSAQETQYF
>TRBJ2-5|TRBD1|NA|TRBV27
TGTGCCAGCAGTTTGAGGGGACAGCCCCAAGAGACCCAGTACTTC
CASSLRGQPQETQYF
>TRBJ2-7|NA|few|TRBV6-6
TGTGCCAGCAGTTCCGGCGGGTCGGCGAGGAAGTACTTC
CASSSGGSARKYF
>TRBJ2-7|NA|few|TRBV28
TGTGCCAGCCAAGGACCCTGGGGCGAGCAGTACTTC
CASQGPWGEQYF
>TRBJ2-7|NA|NA|TRBV30
TGTGCCTGGAGTGTAGACTTTGATGCCCGGGATGAGCAGTACTTC
CAWSVDFDARDEQYF
>TRBJ2-1|NA|NA|TRBV29-1
TGCAGCGTTGAAACCCCTGGGGCGAACTACAATGAGCAGTTCTTC
CSVETPGANYNEQFF
>TRBJ1-1|TRBD1|few|TRBV30
TGTGCCTGGAGTTGGGGACAGGGGGTTTGGAACACTGAAGCTTTCTTT
CAWSWGQGVWNTEAFF
>TRBJ2-6|TRBD1|NA|TRBV30
TGTGCCCACGGGACAGGGACCGGGGCCAACGTCCTGACTTTC
CAHGTGTGANVLTF
>TRBJ2-5|NA|NA|TRBV11-1
TGTGCCAGCAGCTTACACGGGGTCAACCAAGAGACCCAGTACTTC
CASSLHGVNQETQYF
>TRBJ1-1|NA|few|TRBV25-1
TGTGCCAGCAGTGAATATGGAGGGCGAGCTTTCTTT
CASSEYGGRAFF
>TRBJ2-1|NA|few|TRBV6-1
TGTGCCAGCAGTGAACTACCCCTGGGGTGGACAAACAATGAGCAGTTCTTC
CASSELPLGWTNNEQFF
>TRBJ2-3|NA|few|TRBV30
TGTGCCTGGACACGACTGAATACGCAGTATTTT
CAWTRLNTQYF
>TRBJ2-5|NA|few|TRBV5-1
TGCGCCAGCAGCCTAGGGGCCCCTGGGGGAGAGACCCAGTACTTC
CASSLGAPGGETQYF
>TRBJ2-7|TRBD1|many|TRBV30
TGTGCCTGGGACAGGGGCACCTACGAGCAGTACTTC
CAWDRGTYEQYF
>TRBJ2-3|NA|NA|TRBV29-1
TGCAGCGCCCCTGCCGGGGGAGACACAGATACGCAGTATTTT
CSAPAGGDTDTQYF
>TRBJ2-3|TRBD2|once|TRBV20-1
TGCAGTGCTAGACTAGCGGACCCCAGGTATTTT
CSARLADPRYF
>TRBJ2-1|TRBD2|NA|TRBV18
TGTGCCAGCTCATCAGCGGGATTCTCCTACAATGAGCAGTTCTTC
CASSSAGFSYNEQFF
>TRBJ2-5|TRBD2|few|TRBV30
TGTGCCTGGAGTGTACCTAGCGGGAGGAGAGAGACCCAGTACTTC
CAWSVPSGRRETQYF
>TRBJ2-6|NA|few|TRBV9
TGTGCCAGCAGACCACAGGCTCCCTCTGGGGCCAACGTCCTGACTTTC
CASRPQAPSGANVLTF
>TRBJ1-2|NA|few|TRBV25-1
TGTGCCAGCAGTGACGCCCTTGGGGGCGTACGAGGCTACACCTTC
CASSDALGGVRGYTF